One and the same sample provided the 21 T cell receptor beta chains below, sequenced in a study of shared clonotypes between healthy human individuals. Method: immunoSEQ multiplex PCR; TCRdb's copy keeps in-frame clones and lacks some. The sample lists about 2.1 million clones, around 95% occurring once. It was CD45RO-negative cells, positively selected for CCR7, that made up naive CD8 cells, with terminally differentiated effector memory CD45RA+ cells excluded. Sequencing was done on a sample of naive CD8+ T cells from PBMCs. All receptors derive from a man between 18 and 35 years old in good health. Some clones in this sample may be carry-over from other donors' samples.

The rearrangement links TRBV7-2 to TRBJ1-4; tentatively, D is TRBD1 (6 bases). CDR1 is SGHTA, CDR2 FQGNSA, per germline. This CDR3 has 15 residues. With 6 bases removed from V and 7 bases from J, the gap between germline ends came to 18 bases. CDR3 protein: CASRHDGTPVEKLFF. The CDR3 coding sequence is TGTGCCAGCAGACACGACGGGACACCGGTTGAAAAACTGTTTTTT.

The V and J genes are TRBV7-9 and TRBJ2-1, with D perhaps TRBD2 (6 bases). The CDR3 runs to 17 residues. V dropped 0 bases and J dropped 6 bases, with 18 bases sitting between them. CDR1 is SEHNR, CDR2 FQNEAQ, per germline (reference sequence). The CDR3 sequence: CASSLALGGEVVNEQFF. The CDR3 DNA reads as TGTGCCAGCAGCTTAGCGCTGGGGGGAGAGGTTGTCAATGAGCAGTTCTTC.

The CDR3 DNA reads TGTGCCAGCAGTCCTCCTTTGGAGTCTCTAGCCAAAAACATTCAGTACTTC. It is translated as CASSPPLESLAKNIQYF. This chain uses TRBV28 with TRBJ2-4, with D unclear. The CDR3 has 17 amino acids. Germline-derived CDR1 and CDR2 are MDHEN and SYDVKM. V lost 5 bases, J lost 0 bases, and 17 bases lay in between.

The chain couples TRBV5-1 to TRBJ1-1; the D gene is possibly TRBD1 (5 bases). Between the trimmed V and J ends, which lost 4 bases and 5 bases, there was a span of 18 bases. CDR3 size: 15 residues. Germline V lookup: CDR1 SGHRS, CDR2 YFSETQ. The DNA for the CDR3 is TGCGCCAGCAGCGTCGGGACCGCTAAGGTTACTGAAGCTTTCTTT. Translation gives CASSVGTAKVTEAFF.

The J gene is TRBJ2-5, the V gene TRBV7-3, with no clear D. The V end lost 4 bases, the J end lost 2 bases, and 14 bases lay between the germline ends. CDR1 and CDR2 from the germline V gene are SGHTA and FQGTGA. This CDR3 is 15 amino acids long. The CDR3 region is CASSSHPHRQETQYF. The CDR3 region has the DNA TGTGCCAGCAGCTCGCACCCCCACAGACAAGAGACCCAGTACTTC. Full variable domain (remainder filled in from reference TRBV7-3 and TRBJ2-5): GAGVSQTPSNKVTEKGKYVELRCDPISGHTALYWYRQSLGQGPEFLIYFQGTGAADDSGLPNDRFFAVRPEGSVSTLKIQRTERGDSAVYLCASSSHPHRQETQYFGPGTRLLVL.

J is TRBJ1-3 and V is TRBV4-1; D is undetermined. This CDR3 has 16 residues. The germline CDR1 and CDR2 sequences are MGHRA and YSYEKL. V lost 0 bases, J lost 7 bases, and 16 bases lay in between. This CDR3 reads CASSQDLYPPRNTIYF. The DNA for the CDR3 is TGCGCCAGCAGCCAAGACCTATACCCGCCGAGGAACACCATATATTTT.

This clone was seen more than once but under ten times. The sample has other DNA sequences that encode this CDR3 too. The CDR3 sequence: CASQGFNQPQHF. CDR3 DNA sequence: TGTGCCAGCCAGGGTTTCAATCAGCCCCAGCATTTT. The chain links TRBV19 to TRBJ1-5; possibly TRBD1 for D (5 bases). The CDR3 extends over 12 amino acids. V lost 9 bases to trimming and J lost 3 bases, with 9 bases between them. Germline-derived CDR1 and CDR2 are LNHDA and SQIVND (reference sequence).

This clone was found a few times. Different DNA sequences within this sample yield the same CDR3. This chain links TRBV27 with TRBJ2-2, with D unresolved. Germline CDR1 and CDR2: MNHEY and SMNVEV (reference sequence). The CDR3 covers 12 residues. The V gene lost 4 bases and the J gene lost 4 bases, with 4 bases spanning the gap. CDR3 protein: CASSYRTGELFF. CDR3 sequence (DNA): TGTGCCAGCAGTTACCGCACCGGGGAGCTGTTTTTT.

This chain joins TRBV5-1 and TRBJ2-7; D may correspond to TRBD1 or TRBD2 (5 bases each). Germline CDR1 and CDR2: SGHRS and YFSETQ. The CDR3 runs to 15 residues. The V end was cut by 1 base, the J end by 5 bases, with 16 bases between. The CDR3 nucleotides are TGCGCCAGCAGCTTGCTGGGGGACCACATCGACGAGCAGTACTTC. It yields the protein CASSLLGDHIDEQYF. Combining the CDR3 with reference TRBV5-1 and TRBJ2-7 gives the whole variable domain KAGVTQTPRYLIKTRGQQVTLSCSPISGHRSVSWYQQTPGQGLQFLFEYFSETQRNKGNFPGRFSGRQFSNSRSEMNVSTLELGDSALYLCASSLLGDHIDEQYFGPGTRLTVT.

This sequence joins TRBV15 and TRBJ2-5; D is possibly TRBD1 (5 bases). This CDR3 is 14 amino acids long. V lost 1 base and J lost 5, with 11 bases in between. CDR1 is LNHNV and CDR2 is YYDKDF in the germline V gene (reference sequence). The CDR3 sequence: CATSRVQVYETQYF. In DNA, the CDR3 is TGTGCCACCAGCAGAGTACAGGTGTATGAGACCCAGTACTTC. Full variable domain (rest looked up from reference TRBV15 and TRBJ2-5): DAMVIQNPRYQVTQFGKPVTLSCSQTLNHNVMYWYQQKSSQAPKLLFHYYDKDFNNEADTPDNFQSRRPNTSFCFLDIRSPGLGDTAMYLCATSRVQVYETQYFGPGTRLLVL.

The CDR3 spells CASSFGAGGPGEQFF. The CDR3 DNA is TGTGCCAGCAGCTTCGGAGCGGGAGGGCCAGGGGAGCAGTTCTTC. V and J are TRBV9 and TRBJ2-1; TRBD2 matches 10 bases. Looked up from germline, CDR1 is SGDLS and CDR2 is YYNGEE. CDR3 length: 15 residues. Germline trimming cut 4 bases from V and 10 bases from J; bases unmatched to any gene: 11.

The chain employs TRBV27 and TRBJ2-5; D gene ambiguous. Trimming pared 6 bases from V and 4 bases from J, leaving 18 bases between. CDR3 size: 15 residues. Germline lookup yields CDR1 MNHEY and CDR2 SMNVEV (reference sequence). CDR3: CASRTTPGNRETQYF. CDR3 bases: TGTGCCAGCAGAACGACACCTGGCAATAGAGAGACCCAGTACTTC.

This clone was seen just once. The V gene is TRBV5-1, the J gene TRBJ2-1, with 8 positions matching TRBD2. Germline V gives CDR1 SGHRS, CDR2 YFSETQ. V trimming: 3 bases; J trimming: 8 bases; junction bases outside the gene matches: 4. The CDR3 length is 13 residues. Here the CDR3 reads CASSWGLGDEQFF. The CDR3 bases are TGCGCCAGCAGCTGGGGACTAGGCGATGAGCAGTTCTTC.

This clone has more than one count but fewer than ten. This chain's CDR3 is CSASGLGAFF. The DNA of the CDR3 is TGCAGCGCCTCGGGTCTTGGAGCTTTCTTT. The V gene is TRBV29-1, the J gene TRBJ1-1; D unclear. The CDR3 extends over 10 amino acids. Germline loops: CDR1 SQVTM, CDR2 ANQGSEA. V lost 7 bases and J lost 10, with 13 bases in between.

The J gene is TRBJ1-5, the V gene TRBV5-6; perhaps TRBD1 as D (5 bases). The germline V and J ends were trimmed by 2 bases and 3 bases, with 12 bases remaining between them. The germline V gene encodes CDR1 SGHDT and CDR2 YYEEEE. The CDR3 is made up of 15 amino acids. CDR3 amino acids: CASSLGAEYNQPQHF. The CDR3 nucleotides are TGTGCCAGCAGCTTAGGGGCAGAATACAATCAGCCCCAGCATTTT.

This clone was counted only a few times. The CDR3 loop reads CASRGDPHEQYF. The CDR3 DNA is TGTGCCAGCAGAGGGGACCCCCACGAGCAGTACTTC. The V gene is TRBV11-2, the J gene TRBJ2-7, with D perhaps given as TRBD1 or TRBD2 (5 bases each). The V gene's germline CDR1 is SGHAT and CDR2 FQNNGV. The CDR3 loop spans 12 amino acids. The germline V and J ends were trimmed by 6 bases and 5 bases, with 11 bases remaining between them. The variable domain in full, completed from reference TRBV11-2 and TRBJ2-7, reads EAGVAQSPRYKIIEKRQSVAFWCNPISGHATLYWYQQILGQGPKLLIQFQNNGVVDDSQLPKDRFSAERLKGVDSTLKIQPAKLEDSAVYLCASRGDPHEQYFGPGTRLTVT.

This clone was observed a handful of times. The J gene is TRBJ1-4, the V gene TRBV13; 7 positions agree with TRBD1. V shed 4 bases, J shed 5 bases, and the junction held 7 bases outside the gene matches. Germline-derived CDR1 and CDR2 are PRHDT and FYEKMQ (reference sequence). The CDR3 spans 15 residues. The CDR3 region has the DNA TGTGCCAGCAGCTCCCCGGGACAGCAAAATGAAAAACTGTTTTTT. Translation gives CASSSPGQQNEKLFF.

The chain uses TRBV27 and TRBJ1-2; TRBD1 matches at 8 bases. Looked up from germline, CDR1 is MNHEY and CDR2 is SMNVEV (reference sequence). V gave up 3 bases and J gave up 4 bases; unmatched junction bases: 7. The CDR3 runs to 15 residues. The CDR3 DNA is TGTGCCAGCAGTTTCATGACAGGGGCCAGCTATGGCTACACCTTC. Amino acids: CASSFMTGASYGYTF.

This chain joins TRBV27 and TRBJ2-6; 7 nucleotides line up with TRBD1. V lost 4 bases and J lost 4; bases outside the gene matches: 16. This CDR3 has 19 amino acids. Germline loops: CDR1 MNHEY, CDR2 SMNVEV (reference sequence). The CDR3 sequence is CASSSRTGTPVVGANVLTF. CDR3 DNA sequence: TGTGCCAGCAGTTCCCGGACAGGTACTCCGGTAGTGGGGGCCAACGTCCTGACTTTC.

This sequence joins TRBV2 and TRBJ2-1, with 7 bases aligning to TRBD2. This CDR3 spans 14 amino acids. Germline CDR1 is SNHLY and CDR2 is FYNNEI. V gave up 4 bases and J gave up 3 bases; unmatched junction bases: 3. CDR3 region: CASSASGIYNEQFF. CDR3 in DNA: TGTGCCAGCAGTGCTAGCGGAATCTACAATGAGCAGTTCTTC.

There are a few counts of this clone. V and J are TRBV5-6 and TRBJ1-2, with 9 bases aligning to TRBD1. Losses at the gene ends were 1 base for V and 6 bases for J; bases not matched to a gene: 7. There are 15 residues in the CDR3. Looked up from germline, CDR1 is SGHDT and CDR2 is YYEEEE. The CDR3 region has the DNA TGTGCCAGCAGCTTGAGTACCGGGACAGGGAATGGCTACACCTTC. Its translation: CASSLSTGTGNGYTF.